This T cell receptor (beta chain) is drawn from a study of blood T cell repertoires in COVID-19. Data came from immunoSEQ multiplex PCR; TCRdb stores just in-frame clones and leaves some out. In the table there are roughly 200,000 clones, approximately 90% of which are singletons. Participants were placed into cohorts based on the clinical history they reported. Losses at the gene ends were 2 bases for V and 4 bases for J; bases not matched to a gene: 10. The CDR3 totals 16 residues. Germline V gene lookup returns CDR1 SEHNR and CDR2 FQNEAQ (reference sequence). The J gene is TRBJ1-2, the V gene TRBV7-9, with 7 nucleotides matching TRBD1. Input material: PBMCs or T cells enriched from blood (not recorded which). The clonotype was recovered from a woman in her thirties or forties in a cohort exposed to, infected with or recovered from COVID-19 (not recorded which). CDR3 amino acids: CASSLSGGRTGYGYTF. The CDR3 DNA reads TGTGCCAGCAGCTTAAGTGGAGGGCGGACAGGCTATGGCTACACCTTC.